Listed below are T cell receptor beta chains from one sample, sequenced in a study of patients and donors after allogeneic stem cell transplantation. TCRdb independently ran MiXCR on the RT-PCR reads; one entry per CDR3 protein. The repertoire consists of roughly 200,000 distinct CDR3 sequences, with around 40% occurring once and the leading ten covering more than 9%. The sample was blood, either unsorted or a sorted T cell fraction (not recorded which). The receptors here all came from a human donor who was either an allogeneic HSCT recipient or a stem cell or donor lymphocyte infusion donor (not recorded which). It is not recorded whose cells these are; they may come from a transplant donor. CDR3s include the opening cysteine and the closing phenylalanine or tryptophan. D genes are given only for firm matches. Some rows mark clone size as missing; the rest say once, few, many or name a class of expanded clone.

V: TRBV24-1
D: TRBD1
size: NA
J: TRBJ2-2
CDR3: CATRGTGPTGELFF
DNA: TGTGCCACCAGGGGGACAGGGCCTACCGGGGAGCTGTTTTTT

V: TRBV28
D: NA
size: many
J: TRBJ1-5
CDR3: CASSLSREPQHF
DNA: TGTGCCAGCAGTTTGAGTAGGGAACCCCAGCATTTT

V: TRBV18
D: TRBD1
size: many
J: TRBJ1-1
CDR3: CASSTGQGVRTEAFF
DNA: TGTGCCAGCTCAACGGGACAGGGGGTTCGCACTGAAGCTTTCTTT

V: TRBV12-3/TRBV12-4
D: NA
size: many
J: TRBJ1-1
CDR3: CASSLNGNTEAFF
DNA: TGTGCCAGCAGCTTAAACGGAAACACTGAAGCTTTCTTT

V: TRBV6-6
D: NA
size: few
J: TRBJ1-1
CDR3: CASSLGPMAEAFF
DNA: TGTGCCAGCAGTCTCGGCCCAATGGCTGAAGCTTTCTTT

V: TRBV29-1
D: NA
size: NA
J: TRBJ1-3
CDR3: CSVVSGRNTIYF
DNA: TGCAGCGTTGTGAGCGGGCGAAACACCATATATTTT

V: TRBV4-2
D: TRBD1
size: NA
J: TRBJ2-3
CDR3: CASSQGTGDPTDTQYF
DNA: TGTGCCAGCAGCCAGGGGACAGGGGACCCCACAGATACGCAGTATTTT

V: TRBV5-1
D: TRBD1
size: few
J: TRBJ1-3
CDR3: CASRKGARDGNTIYF
DNA: TGCGCCAGCAGAAAGGGGGCGCGGGATGGAAACACCATATATTTT

V: TRBV5-1
D: TRBD1
size: NA
J: TRBJ1-6
CDR3: CASSLVGQGYNSPLHF
DNA: TGCGCCAGCAGCTTGGTGGGACAGGGGTATAATTCACCCCTCCACTTT

V: TRBV10-3
D: NA
size: many
J: TRBJ1-5
CDR3: CAISDLGGGNQPQHF
DNA: TGTGCCATCAGTGATTTGGGGGGCGGGAATCAGCCCCAGCATTTT

V: TRBV3-1
D: TRBD1
size: few
J: TRBJ1-5
CDR3: CASSQATGGGQPQHF
DNA: TGTGCCAGCAGCCAAGCGACAGGGGGAGGGCAGCCCCAGCATTTT

V: TRBV10-3
D: NA
size: NA
J: TRBJ2-2
CDR3: CAIKWAGELFF
DNA: TGTGCCATCAAGTGGGCCGGGGAGCTGTTTTTT

V: TRBV5-1
D: TRBD1
size: once
J: TRBJ2-3
CDR3: CASSPDRGDTQYF
DNA: TGCGCCAGCAGCCCTGACAGGGGAGATACGCAGTATTTT

V: TRBV27
D: NA
size: NA
J: TRBJ1-2
CDR3: CASSALGQTPYGYTF
DNA: TGTGCCAGCAGTGCCCTCGGACAGACCCCCTATGGCTACACCTTC

V: TRBV20-1
D: NA
size: NA
J: TRBJ1-1
CDR3: CSALTTENTEAFF
DNA: TGCAGTGCTCTCACAACAGAGAACACTGAAGCTTTCTTT

V: TRBV9
D: NA
size: few
J: TRBJ1-2
CDR3: CASSVGGDRYGYTF
DNA: TGTGCCAGCAGCGTAGGTGGGGACCGATATGGCTACACCTTC

V: TRBV20-1
D: TRBD1
size: NA
J: TRBJ1-2
CDR3: CSASGQVQSYTF
DNA: TGCAGTGCCTCAGGACAGGTTCAGAGTTACACCTTC

V: TRBV7-2
D: NA
size: NA
J: TRBJ1-1
CDR3: CASSLSFEGILAFF
DNA: TGTGCCAGCAGCTTGAGCTTTGAGGGCATCTTAGCTTTCTTT

V: TRBV5-1
D: NA
size: NA
J: TRBJ2-2
CDR3: CASSLVGGQTGELFF
DNA: TGCGCCAGCAGCTTGGTCGGAGGGCAAACCGGGGAGCTGTTTTTT

V: TRBV28
D: NA
size: NA
J: TRBJ1-5
CDR3: CASSAIGQPQHF
DNA: TGTGCCAGCAGTGCGATTGGTCAGCCCCAGCATTTT

V: TRBV7-9
D: TRBD1
size: NA
J: TRBJ2-7
CDR3: CASSIDRGPYEQYF
DNA: TGTGCCAGCAGCATCGACAGGGGACCCTACGAGCAGTACTTC

V: TRBV4-2
D: NA
size: NA
J: TRBJ2-5
CDR3: CASSQVLRQETQYF
DNA: TGTGCCAGCAGCCAAGTACTTAGACAAGAGACCCAGTACTTC

V: TRBV30
D: NA
size: few
J: TRBJ1-2
CDR3: CAWSGGNYGYTF
DNA: TGTGCCTGGAGTGGCGGGAACTATGGCTACACCTTC

V: TRBV29-1
D: NA
size: NA
J: TRBJ1-5
CDR3: CSVGNAGSQPQHF
DNA: TGCAGCGTTGGTAATGCGGGAAGTCAGCCCCAGCATTTT

V: TRBV18
D: NA
size: NA
J: TRBJ2-5
CDR3: CASSPQGYLETQYF
DNA: TGTGCCAGCTCACCCCAGGGATACTTAGAGACCCAGTACTTC

V: TRBV7-2
D: NA
size: NA
J: TRBJ1-1
CDR3: CASSPDMGNTEAFF
DNA: TGTGCCAGCAGTCCGGACATGGGGAACACTGAAGCTTTCTTT

V: TRBV12-3/TRBV12-4
D: TRBD1
size: few
J: TRBJ2-5
CDR3: CASADRGETQYF
DNA: TGTGCCAGCGCTGACAGGGGAGAGACCCAGTACTTC

V: TRBV5-1
D: NA
size: few
J: TRBJ1-1
CDR3: CASSLEARTEAFF
DNA: TGCGCCAGCAGCTTGGAGGCGAGAACTGAAGCTTTCTTT

V: TRBV20-1
D: NA
size: NA
J: TRBJ2-3
CDR3: CSAIPISGYRTDTQYF
DNA: TGCAGTGCCATCCCAATCAGCGGGTATCGCACAGATACGCAGTATTTT

V: TRBV28
D: NA
size: few
J: TRBJ2-2
CDR3: CASSLSLTATGELFF
DNA: TGTGCCAGCAGTTTATCATTAACAGCCACCGGGGAGCTGTTTTTT

V: TRBV7-9
D: NA
size: NA
J: TRBJ1-4
CDR3: CASSLQGEDEKLFF
DNA: TGTGCCAGCAGCTTGCAGGGAGAGGATGAAAAACTGTTTTTT

V: TRBV6-6
D: NA
size: NA
J: TRBJ2-6
CDR3: CASSYTSGANVLTF
DNA: TGTGCCAGCAGTTACACCTCTGGGGCCAACGTCCTGACTTTC

V: TRBV5-1
D: NA
size: few
J: TRBJ1-3
CDR3: CASSSGAAGGSGNTIYF
DNA: TGCGCCAGCAGCTCCGGGGCGGCAGGTGGCTCTGGAAACACCATATATTTT

V: TRBV28
D: NA
size: NA
J: TRBJ1-5
CDR3: CASSLRGLKDQPQHF
DNA: TGTGCCAGCAGTTTACGGGGACTCAAAGATCAGCCCCAGCATTTT

V: TRBV12-3/TRBV12-4
D: NA
size: NA
J: TRBJ1-4
CDR3: CASSPQGGEKLFF
DNA: TGTGCCAGCAGCCCACAGGGTGGCGAAAAACTGTTTTTT

V: TRBV7-9
D: NA
size: NA
J: TRBJ1-1
CDR3: CASSLAWEFGTEAFF
DNA: TGTGCCAGCAGCTTAGCGTGGGAATTTGGCACTGAAGCTTTCTTT

V: TRBV5-1
D: NA
size: few
J: TRBJ1-2
CDR3: CASSPQGDNNYGYTF
DNA: TGCGCCAGCAGCCCTCAAGGCGATAATAACTATGGCTACACCTTC

V: TRBV14
D: NA
size: NA
J: TRBJ2-7
CDR3: CASSQVEEGYEQYF
DNA: TGTGCCAGCAGCCAAGTCGAGGAGGGCTACGAGCAGTACTTC

V: TRBV4-3
D: NA
size: few
J: TRBJ1-1
CDR3: CASTQSPQANTEAFF
DNA: TGCGCCAGCACCCAAAGCCCTCAGGCGAACACTGAAGCTTTCTTT

V: TRBV7-2
D: NA
size: NA
J: TRBJ1-5
CDR3: CASSLLLPSYSNQPQHF
DNA: TGTGCCAGCAGCCTATTGCTCCCAAGCTATAGCAATCAGCCCCAGCATTTT

V: TRBV9
D: NA
size: NA
J: TRBJ2-2
CDR3: CASSVDGNPNTGELFF
DNA: TGTGCCAGCAGCGTAGACGGGAACCCGAACACCGGGGAGCTGTTTTTT

V: TRBV20-1
D: TRBD1
size: few
J: TRBJ1-1
CDR3: CSALDRGEFTEAFF
DNA: TGCAGTGCCCTGGACAGGGGCGAGTTCACTGAAGCTTTCTTT

V: TRBV29-1
D: NA
size: NA
J: TRBJ2-4
CDR3: CSVADRDLAKNIQYF
DNA: TGCAGCGTTGCCGATCGAGACTTAGCCAAAAACATTCAGTACTTC

V: TRBV7-2
D: NA
size: NA
J: TRBJ1-3
CDR3: CASSLVAGSGNTIYF
DNA: TGTGCCAGCAGCTTAGTGGCAGGGTCTGGAAACACCATATATTTT

V: TRBV5-6
D: TRBD1
size: few
J: TRBJ2-2
CDR3: CASSPGQGATGELFF
DNA: TGTGCCAGCAGCCCGGGGCAGGGGGCAACCGGGGAGCTGTTTTTT

V: TRBV2
D: TRBD1
size: NA
J: TRBJ1-5
CDR3: CASSPGQGIGTQHF
DNA: TGTGCCAGCAGCCCAGGACAGGGGATAGGCACCCAGCATTTT

V: TRBV12-3/TRBV12-4
D: NA
size: few
J: TRBJ2-5
CDR3: CASSLAAETQYF
DNA: TGTGCCAGCAGTTTAGCAGCGGAGACCCAGTACTTC

V: TRBV15
D: TRBD1
size: few
J: TRBJ2-7
CDR3: CATSTRDSFYEQYF
DNA: TGTGCCACCAGCACCAGGGACAGTTTCTACGAGCAGTACTTC

V: TRBV5-1
D: NA
size: few
J: TRBJ2-5
CDR3: CASSFGRYKETQYF
DNA: TGCGCCAGCAGCTTCGGCAGGTACAAAGAGACCCAGTACTTC

V: TRBV4-2
D: NA
size: NA
J: TRBJ1-4
CDR3: CASSQDPRGSEKLFF
DNA: TGTGCCAGCAGCCAAGATCCCAGGGGTAGCGAAAAACTGTTTTTT

V: TRBV5-6
D: NA
size: few
J: TRBJ1-3
CDR3: CASSLLHRARPSGNTIYF
DNA: TGTGCCAGCAGCTTGCTCCACAGGGCCAGGCCCTCTGGAAACACCATATATTTT

V: TRBV4-1
D: TRBD1
size: NA
J: TRBJ2-7
CDR3: CASSQGFGTGGIYEQYF
DNA: TGCGCCAGCAGCCAAGGATTCGGGACAGGGGGGATATACGAGCAGTACTTC

V: TRBV7-9
D: TRBD1
size: NA
J: TRBJ1-1
CDR3: CASSRRQGNTEAFF
DNA: TGTGCCAGCAGCAGGAGACAGGGAAACACTGAAGCTTTCTTT